The rows below give T cell receptor beta chains drawn from one sample of a study of blood T cell repertoires in COVID-19. Method: immunoSEQ multiplex PCR; TCRdb's copy keeps in-frame clones and lacks some. The table shows 60,000 or so clones, with roughly four fifths occurring only once. The material sequenced was peripheral blood. These receptors originate from a man aged 55 to 70 with acute or convalescent COVID-19. CDR3s include the opening cysteine and the closing phenylalanine or tryptophan. A D gene is named only where the DNA matches it firmly. Where a row states a size, it is once, few, many or the class of an expanded clone; other rows omit it.

V gene	D gene	J gene	clone size	CDR3 DNA	CDR3 protein
TRBV6-5	TRBD1	TRBJ2-5	.	TGTGCCAGCATCTGGACAGGGACCCAAGAGACCCAGTACTTC	CASIWTGTQETQYF
TRBV19	TRBD2	TRBJ2-3	.	TGTGCCAGTAGCCGAAGGAGCGGGGGTATAACAGATACGCAGTATTTT	CASSRRSGGITDTQYF
TRBV18	TRBD1	TRBJ2-5	.	TGTGCCAGCTCACCACGACAGGACAGGGTCTATGAGACCCAGTACTTC	CASSPRQDRVYETQYF
TRBV5-3	TRBD1	TRBJ2-3	.	TGTGCCAGAAGCTTGGGACAGGGTTTAGATACGCAGTATTTT	CARSLGQGLDTQYF
TRBV18	TRBD1	TRBJ2-1	.	TGTGCCAGCTCACCCCCCGGGACAGGGGTCCATGAGCAGTTCTTC	CASSPPGTGVHEQFF
TRBV5-6	.	TRBJ1-2	.	TGTGCCAGCAGCTTGGAAGGGAGGGGATACACCTTC	CASSLEGRGYTF
TRBV2	.	TRBJ2-3	.	TGTGCCAGCATCCCACCTATGGTCGAAACAGATACGCAGTATTTT	CASIPPMVETDTQYF
TRBV11-3	.	TRBJ1-4	few	TGTGCCAGCAGCTTCCCAGGGAGGCGAACTAATGAAAAACTGTTTTTT	CASSFPGRRTNEKLFF
TRBV5-1	.	TRBJ1-1	.	TGCGCCAGCAGCCCGGAGGGCAGGCTCCAGAACACTGAAGCTTTCTTT	CASSPEGRLQNTEAFF
TRBV20-1	.	TRBJ2-7	once	TGCAGTGCTAGTCCCCTTGTTTGGAGCTCCTACGAGCAGTACTTC	CSASPLVWSSYEQYF
TRBV2	TRBD1	TRBJ1-2	.	TGTGCCAGCAGTGCGGACGACAGGGTATCGGGAGGCTACACCTTC	CASSADDRVSGGYTF
TRBV14	TRBD2	TRBJ2-1	.	TGTGCCAGCAGCCAAGTTGGCGGGGGTACCTACAATGAGCAGTTCTTC	CASSQVGGGTYNEQFF
TRBV7-9	TRBD1	TRBJ2-5	.	TGTGCCAGCAGTAAGGACAGGGGACAAGAGACCCAGTACTTC	CASSKDRGQETQYF
TRBV9	.	TRBJ1-3	.	TGTGCCAGCAGCGTTGGAGGTTTCTCTGGAAACACCATATATTTT	CASSVGGFSGNTIYF
TRBV24-1	TRBD1	TRBJ1-4	.	TGTGCCACCAGTGACCCCAGGGGGCGCGGTGAAAAACTGTTTTTT	CATSDPRGRGEKLFF
TRBV4-1	TRBD2	TRBJ2-2	.	TGCGCCAGCAGCCAAGATCAAACGGGCGGGGGGTTAGCCGGGGAGCTGTTTTTT	CASSQDQTGGGLAGELFF
TRBV7-6	TRBD2	TRBJ2-2	few	TGTGCCAGCAGTTACCAGACCCTAGCGGGGGTGTACACCGGGGAGCTGTTTTTT	CASSYQTLAGVYTGELFF
TRBV5-1	TRBD1	TRBJ2-1	.	TGCGCCAGCAGCGAGGGATCCCAGGGGGCACAAAATGAGCAGTTCTTC	CASSEGSQGAQNEQFF
TRBV6-5	TRBD2	TRBJ2-1	few	TGTGCCAGCACCCCCCGGGGGGTAAGTCATCCTGAGCAGTTCTTC	CASTPRGVSHPEQFF
TRBV7-8	.	TRBJ2-3	.	TGTGCCAGCAGTCAACTCGGCACAGATACGCAGTATTTT	CASSQLGTDTQYF
TRBV10-3	.	TRBJ1-2	.	TGTGCCATCAGTGAGTCCTGGAAGCAGGGGACTAACTATGGCTACACCTTC	CAISESWKQGTNYGYTF
TRBV4-1	.	TRBJ2-2	.	TGCGCCAGCACCCCACGGGACACCGGGGAGCTGTTTTTT	CASTPRDTGELFF
TRBV19	.	TRBJ2-1	.	TGTGCCAGTACCTCTCTAGGATCGGGGCAGTTCTTC	CASTSLGSGQFF
TRBV10-1	.	TRBJ1-4	.	TGCGCCAGCAGGACTTCGCCCGTTAATGAAAAGCTGTTTTTT	CASRTSPVNEKLFF
TRBV5-1	TRBD1	TRBJ1-4	.	TGCGCCAGCAGCTTACGACAGGGCGGGGATGAAAAACTGTTTTTT	CASSLRQGGDEKLFF
TRBV2	TRBD1	TRBJ2-7	.	TGTGCCAGCAGTGAATATGGACAGGGCGAAGGTGAGCAGTACTTC	CASSEYGQGEGEQYF
TRBV27	TRBD1	TRBJ1-6	few	TGTGCCAGCAGTTTATGGGCAGGGGGCTATTCACCCCTCCACTTT	CASSLWAGGYSPLHF
TRBV6-5	TRBD1	TRBJ2-7	once	TGTGCCAGCAGTCCTCCGACAGGGGTGGAGGGTGAGCAGTACTTC	CASSPPTGVEGEQYF
TRBV25-1	.	TRBJ1-5	.	TGTGCCAGCAGTGAAGGCAGGTCGATGGCAGCCCAGCATTTT	CASSEGRSMAAQHF
TRBV18	.	TRBJ1-4	.	TGTGCCAGCTCAGAGACAGATAATGAAAAACTGTTTTTT	CASSETDNEKLFF
TRBV12-3/TRBV12-4	TRBD2	TRBJ2-3	.	TGTGCCAGCAATAGCGGGGCTGGAGATACGCAGTATTTT	CASNSGAGDTQYF
TRBV25-1	TRBD2	TRBJ2-5	.	TGTGCCAGCAGTGAATCCCTAGCGGGGACCTCCATAGAGACCCAGTACTTC	CASSESLAGTSIETQYF
TRBV11-2	.	TRBJ1-2	.	TGTGCCAGCACCGACAGGCGCAGGGATCGATCAGTATATGGCTACACCTTC	CASTDRRRDRSVYGYTF